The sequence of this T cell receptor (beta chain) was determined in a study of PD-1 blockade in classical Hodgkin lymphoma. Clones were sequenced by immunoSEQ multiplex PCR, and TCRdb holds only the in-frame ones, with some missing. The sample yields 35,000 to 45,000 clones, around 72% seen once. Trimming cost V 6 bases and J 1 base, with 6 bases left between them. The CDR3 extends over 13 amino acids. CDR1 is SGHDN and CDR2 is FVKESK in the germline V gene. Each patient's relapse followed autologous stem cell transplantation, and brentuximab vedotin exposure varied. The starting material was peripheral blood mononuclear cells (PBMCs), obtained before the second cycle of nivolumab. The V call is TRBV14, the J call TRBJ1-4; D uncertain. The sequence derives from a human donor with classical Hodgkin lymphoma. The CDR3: CASSRGTNEKLFF. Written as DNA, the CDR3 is TGTGCCAGCAGTCGGGGAACTAATGAAAAACTGTTTTTT.